The TCR beta chain described here comes from a study of cytomegalovirus exposure and HLA in healthy donors. PCR used 60 Vbeta primers and 13 Jbeta primers. The repertoire was sequenced with immunoSEQ multiplex PCR; TCRdb's copy has only in-frame clones and lacks some. The table shows around 200,000 clones, with 77% occurring only once. The germline gives CDR1 SGHKS, CDR2 YYEKEE (reference sequence). Deletions cut 4 bases from V and 3 bases from J, with 17 bases between. This CDR3 region has 15 residues. The chain has TRBV5-5 and TRBJ2-7; D remains ambiguous. Sequencing input: PBMCs. The source is a woman aged 55-70 years in good health and CMV-seropositive. CDR3 in amino acids: CASSPGGSNLYEQYF. CDR3 nucleotides: TGTGCCAGCAGCCCTGGCGGATCCAATCTCTACGAGCAGTACTTC.